This is a list of T cell receptor beta chains from one sample in a study of a mutant IDH1 vaccine in newly diagnosed glioma. No cognate antigen is known for these TCRs. Assay used: immunoSEQ multiplex PCR; TCRdb lists only in-frame clones, some missing. The sample gives about 60,000 clones, roughly four fifths of which show up once; around 3.5% is in the top ten. Sequenced material: PBMCs, taken from a glioma patient whose treatment included an IDH1 peptide vaccine. The receptors were gathered from a woman aged 50 to 60 with glioma. CDR3s include the opening cysteine and the closing phenylalanine or tryptophan. The D gene is left open where the match is weak. Not every row has a clone size; where given, it reads once, few, many or a size class.

.	TRBV2	TRBJ2-7	.	CASSDSLGEQYF	TGTGCCAGCAGTGATTCCCTAGGAGAGCAGTACTTC
TRBD2	TRBV7-8	TRBJ2-7	.	CASSLETSGYYEQYF	TGTGCCAGCAGCTTAGAGACTAGCGGCTACTACGAGCAGTACTTC
.	TRBV7-2	TRBJ2-1	.	CASSPALVVQFF	TGTGCCAGCAGCCCAGCCCTAGTTGTGCAGTTCTTC
.	TRBV9	TRBJ2-2	few	CASSGDAYTGELFF	TGTGCCAGCAGCGGGGACGCCTACACCGGGGAGCTGTTTTTT
.	TRBV5-1	TRBJ2-3	.	CASSLAGLPGGTDTQYF	TGCGCCAGCAGCTTGGCCGGGCTACCTGGGGGGACAGATACGCAGTATTTT
TRBD1	TRBV7-2	TRBJ2-7	.	CASSFGGQVPYEQYF	TGTGCCAGCAGCTTCGGGGGACAGGTGCCTTACGAGCAGTACTTC
.	TRBV7-6	TRBJ2-7	.	CASSLAPALGHYEQYF	TGTGCCAGCAGCTTAGCCCCTGCCCTGGGACATTACGAGCAGTACTTC
TRBD1	TRBV4-1	TRBJ1-1	.	CASSRPTGGNTEAFF	TGCGCCAGCAGCCGCCCGACAGGGGGGAACACTGAAGCTTTCTTT
TRBD1	TRBV9	TRBJ1-5	.	CASSSGQPSNQPQHF	TGTGCCAGCAGCTCGGGACAGCCGAGCAATCAGCCCCAGCATTTT
.	TRBV9	TRBJ2-1	few	CASSVSSVDNEQFF	TGTGCCAGCAGCGTATCTAGCGTAGACAATGAGCAGTTCTTC
TRBD1	TRBV6-1	TRBJ1-2	.	CASSEDRSHGYTF	TGTGCCAGCAGCGAGGACAGGTCCCATGGCTACACCTTC
.	TRBV19	TRBJ1-5	.	CASNSVSGFQGNQPQHF	TGTGCCAGTAACTCTGTATCCGGGTTTCAAGGGAATCAGCCCCAGCATTTT
TRBD1	TRBV13	TRBJ2-2	.	CASSVQGSGTGELFF	TGTGCCAGCAGCGTACAGGGGTCGGGCACCGGGGAGCTGTTTTTT
.	TRBV5-1	TRBJ2-3	.	CASSLAGTSQDTQYF	TGCGCCAGCAGCTTGGCCGGGACATCGCAGGATACGCAGTATTTT
.	TRBV19	TRBJ1-4	once	CASTDRATNEKLFF	TGTGCCAGTACCGACAGAGCAACTAATGAAAAACTGTTTTTT
.	TRBV9	TRBJ1-6	.	CASSVEGGQNSPLHF	TGTGCCAGCAGCGTAGAGGGGGGGCAAAATTCACCCCTCCACTTT
.	TRBV6-4	TRBJ1-4	.	CASSEASREKLFF	TGTGCCAGCAGCGAAGCTAGTAGGGAAAAACTGTTTTTT
.	TRBV5-1	TRBJ1-2	.	CASSSGTGTSEGYTF	TGCGCCAGCAGCTCGGGCACCGGGACATCCGAGGGCTACACCTTC
.	TRBV2	TRBJ2-4	.	CASSETFLAPRNIQYF	TGTGCCAGCAGTGAAACGTTCTTGGCCCCGAGAAACATTCAGTACTTC
.	TRBV27	TRBJ1-1	few	CASSLWGVDTEAFF	TGTGCCAGCAGCCTCTGGGGGGTTGACACTGAAGCTTTCTTT
.	TRBV27	TRBJ1-4	.	CASSPGQYTNEKLFF	TGTGCCAGCAGTCCCGGACAGTACACTAATGAAAAACTGTTTTTT
.	TRBV6-5	TRBJ2-3	.	CASSYQPAVCTDTQYF	TGTGCCAGCAGTTACCAACCGGCAGTTTGCACAGATACGCAGTATTTT
TRBD2	TRBV7-2	TRBJ2-7	.	CASSLSRAGGPFHEQYF	TGTGCCAGCAGCTTAAGTCGGGCGGGGGGGCCGTTCCACGAGCAGTACTTC
TRBD1	TRBV28	TRBJ1-1	.	CASSSTGGTFF	TGTGCCAGCAGTTCTACAGGGGGCACTTTCTTT
.	TRBV27	TRBJ1-2	.	CASSLGAGSGYTF	TGTGCCAGCAGTTTAGGGGCAGGGAGTGGCTACACCTTC
TRBD1	TRBV5-6	TRBJ1-1	.	CASSGIRSTGHTEAFF	TGTGCCAGCAGCGGTATTAGATCGACAGGGCACACTGAAGCTTTCTTT
.	TRBV10-3	TRBJ2-3	.	CAISVTDKADTQYF	TGTGCCATCAGTGTGACGGACAAGGCAGATACGCAGTATTTT